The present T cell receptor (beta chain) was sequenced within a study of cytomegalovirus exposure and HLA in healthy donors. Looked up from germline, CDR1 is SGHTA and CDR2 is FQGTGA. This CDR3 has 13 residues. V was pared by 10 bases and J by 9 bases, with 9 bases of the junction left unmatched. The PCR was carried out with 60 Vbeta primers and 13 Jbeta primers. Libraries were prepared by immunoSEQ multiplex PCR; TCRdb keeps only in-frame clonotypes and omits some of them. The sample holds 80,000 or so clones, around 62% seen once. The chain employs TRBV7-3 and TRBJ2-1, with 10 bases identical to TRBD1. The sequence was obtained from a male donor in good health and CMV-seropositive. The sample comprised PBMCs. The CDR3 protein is CATGQGGFGEQFF. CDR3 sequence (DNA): TGTGCCACCGGACAGGGGGGATTTGGTGAGCAGTTCTTC. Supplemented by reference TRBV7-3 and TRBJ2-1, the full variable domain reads GAGVSQTPSNKVTEKGKYVELRCDPISGHTALYWYRQSLGQGPEFLIYFQGTGAADDSGLPNDRFFAVRPEGSVSTLKIQRTERGDSAVYLCATGQGGFGEQFFGPGTRLTVL.